A single sample gave rise to the 8 T cell receptor beta chains below, sequenced in a study of T cells in Graves' hyperthyroidism and ophthalmopathy. The CDR3 regions of TCR beta were amplified from RNA transcripts. HTBI primers were used for first-round RT-PCR of the TCR CDR3. TCRdb reprocessed the multiplex PCR reads via MiXCR and lists one record per CDR3 protein. The sample consists of 690,000 or so distinct CDR3 sequences, 18% of them appearing once. Sequenced input: blood. These receptors were obtained from a woman aged 50 to 65 with Graves' hyperthyroidism that later progressed to Graves' ophthalmopathy.

This clonotype was detected many times. V gene TRBV18 combines with J gene TRBJ1-4, with 7 bases lining up with TRBD1. This CDR3 is 13 amino acids long. J lost 8 bases, V lost 2 bases, and 2 bases had no gene match. The germline CDR1 and CDR2 sequences are KGHSH and LQKENI. The CDR3 protein is CASSPEGAEKLFF. In nucleotides, the CDR3 is TGTGCCAGCTCACCAGAGGGGGCCGAAAAACTGTTTTTT.

This clonotype was counted between two and nine times. This chain uses TRBV5-4 with TRBJ2-7; D tentatively reads TRBD1 or TRBD2 (5 bases each). This CDR3 is built from 14 residues. Germline CDR1 reads SGHNT; CDR2 reads YYREEE (reference sequence). V dropped 4 bases and J dropped 9 bases, with 20 bases sitting between them. The CDR3 DNA reads TGTGCCAGCAGCCCCCCGGGGCCCCCTACGAGGCAGTACTTC. Its protein is CASSPPGPPTRQYF.

Only a few counts were recorded for this clonotype. The V call is TRBV19, the J call TRBJ2-3, with D perhaps assigned TRBD1 or TRBD2 (5 bases each). This CDR3 spans 16 amino acids. CDR1 is LNHDA, CDR2 SQIVND, per germline (reference sequence). V was clipped by 5 bases and J by 6 bases, with 21 bases between them. CDR3 amino acids: CASSLFGTPRSDTQYF. CDR3 DNA: TGTGCCAGTAGTCTGTTTGGGACCCCAAGGAGCGATACGCAGTATTTT.

Only a few counts were recorded for this clonotype. This sequence joins TRBV6-1 and TRBJ2-3, with 12 bases lining up with TRBD2. This CDR3 contains 16 residues. V lost 3 bases and J lost 4; bases outside the gene matches: 5. CDR1 and CDR2 (germline): MNHNS, SASEGT. The CDR3 DNA reads TGTGCCAGCAGTGAGTCTAGCGGGGGGGCGGCAGATACGCAGTATTTT. This gives the protein CASSESSGGAADTQYF.

Ten or more counts support this clonotype. The V call is TRBV11-2, the J call TRBJ2-2; D call uncertain. Trimming removed 5 bases from V and 4 bases from J, with 8 bases in between. Per germline, CDR1 SGHAT and CDR2 FQNNGV. The CDR3 has 13 amino acids. CDR3 sequence: CASSSRATGELFF. The CDR3, as DNA: TGTGCCAGCAGCAGCCGGGCCACCGGGGAGCTGTTTTTT.

The chain combines TRBV4-1 with TRBJ2-1; no firm D call. CDR1 and CDR2 (germline): MGHRA, YSYEKL. This CDR3 has 15 residues. Trimming took off 0 bases at V and 7 bases at J, with 13 bases between the two ends. The CDR3 loop reads CASSQDSAENNEQFF. CDR3 nucleotides: TGCGCCAGCAGCCAAGATTCGGCAGAAAATAATGAGCAGTTCTTC.

This clonotype was picked up a small number of times. Here the CDR3 DNA reads TGTGCCAGCAGCCAGGGACTACTAGAGACCCAGTACTTC. It yields the protein CASSQGLLETQYF. The V gene is TRBV7-3, the J gene TRBJ2-5; TRBD2 matches at 7 bases. Germline-derived CDR1 and CDR2 are SGHTA and FQGTGA. The ends lost 5 bases at V and 4 bases at J; junction bases unmatched: 4. CDR3 length: 13 amino acids.

This clonotype was detected many times. The gene calls are TRBV2 and TRBJ1-2, with D uncertain. The CDR3 totals 14 residues. Germline V gene lookup returns CDR1 SNHLY and CDR2 FYNNEI. The V gene lost 4 bases and the J gene lost 0 bases, with 9 bases spanning the gap. In DNA, the CDR3 is TGTGCCAGCAGTGGACGGCCAGCTAACTATGGCTACACCTTC. Residues: CASSGRPANYGYTF.